Listed here is a single TCR beta chain. What antigen it recognizes has not been identified. No quality values exist for individual bases; no much larger clone is one base distant. The source of the sample is a study of cytomegalovirus exposure and HLA in healthy donors (dated 2017 in TCRdb). Some background on the complete study: The 650 to 800 repertoires of the first cohort and the 120 validation repertoires were produced on the same platform, according to a later analysis. The aim of the study was to test whether cataloging public T cell receptors could identify signatures of past pathogen exposure. To predict cytomegalovirus infection status, the study combined high-throughput TCR immunosequencing, statistical association of individual TCRs with disease status, and machine learning. Along with the approximately 600-subject first cohort, a separate validation cohort of over a hundred different subjects was used. Points the paper makes about the study in general: In the study, about 150 TCR beta chains were listed as associated with cytomegalovirus. A few of the identified cytomegalovirus-associated TCR beta chains were confirmed in vitro to be specific for cytomegalovirus antigens. Most TCR sequences were observed very rarely across donors, whereas some public TCRs were present in many individuals. The classifier was reported to diagnose cytomegalovirus status with high specificity and sensitivity in both the original and validation cohorts. The validation cohort had no HLA typing available for a later analysis, so co-occurrence within that cohort was assessed over all 120 or so repertoires. It was suggested by the authors that the approach could potentially be generalized to other disease states and immunological phenotypes. In a later analysis, TCRs clustered in the first cohort were found to also tend to co-occur in the roughly 130 validation repertoires, with approximately 95% of cluster scores above 0.

Separate from the approximately 700-subject first cohort, the validation cohort of more than 90 subjects was the group to which the donors belonged. Library method: the immunoSEQ multiplex PCR assay. Per the original workflow: A statistical classification framework was built to diagnose cytomegalovirus status from the catalog of TCR beta chain sequences. TCRdb retrieved this table from immuneACCESS and kept in-frame rearrangements only. Not all clones are present; in checked studies, unresolved V genes account for under half, and no reason is known for the remainder. Clone size and the V and J calls come from that table; the DNA yielded D and trimming. This sample lists around 66,000 clones; about 97% were detected once. The top ten clonotypes cover under 2% of the sample. The TCR was taken from a woman between 18 and 29 years old in good health and CMV-seropositive. Sequencing used PBMCs.

The CDR3 in this case is CASSVAQADRGGETQYF. The DNA reads as follows: TGTGCCAGCAGCGTAGCCCAGGCTGACAGGGGGGGAGAGACCCAGTACTTC. The receptor chain draws on TRBV9 and TRBJ2-5; the central 9 bases match TRBD1. The CDR3 goes from the cysteine to the phenylalanine over 17 residues. Just CDR3 DNA is preserved here, 51 bases in frame from base 1. From a lookup of the germline V gene, CDR1 and CDR2 are SGDLS and YYNGEE. V and J are trimmed by 0 bases and 4 bases, and the gene matches miss 10 bases of the junction.